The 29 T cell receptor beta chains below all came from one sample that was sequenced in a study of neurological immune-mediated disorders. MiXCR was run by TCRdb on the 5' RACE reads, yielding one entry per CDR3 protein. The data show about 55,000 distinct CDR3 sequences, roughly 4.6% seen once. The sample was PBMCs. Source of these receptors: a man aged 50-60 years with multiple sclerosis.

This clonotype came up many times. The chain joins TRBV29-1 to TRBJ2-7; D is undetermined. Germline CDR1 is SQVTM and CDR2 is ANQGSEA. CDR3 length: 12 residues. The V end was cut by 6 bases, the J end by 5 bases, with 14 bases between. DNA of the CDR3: TGCAGCGTGGGCTCCTGGAGCGACGAGCAGTACTTC. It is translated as CSVGSWSDEQYF.

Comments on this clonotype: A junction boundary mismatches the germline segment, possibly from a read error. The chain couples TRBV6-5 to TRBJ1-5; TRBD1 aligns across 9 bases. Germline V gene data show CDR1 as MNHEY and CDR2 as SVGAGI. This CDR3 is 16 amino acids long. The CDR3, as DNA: TGTGCCAGCAGGTCTCTGGGACAGGGCGGCAATCAGCACCAGAATTTT. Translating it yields CASRSLGQGGNQHQNF.

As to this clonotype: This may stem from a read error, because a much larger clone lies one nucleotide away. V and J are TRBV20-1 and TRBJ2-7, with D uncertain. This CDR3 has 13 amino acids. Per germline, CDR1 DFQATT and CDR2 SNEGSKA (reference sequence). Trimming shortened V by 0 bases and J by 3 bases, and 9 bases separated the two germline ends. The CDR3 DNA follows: TGCAGTGCTAGAGATCACAGTCACTACGAGCAGTACTTC. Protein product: CSARDHSHYEQYF.

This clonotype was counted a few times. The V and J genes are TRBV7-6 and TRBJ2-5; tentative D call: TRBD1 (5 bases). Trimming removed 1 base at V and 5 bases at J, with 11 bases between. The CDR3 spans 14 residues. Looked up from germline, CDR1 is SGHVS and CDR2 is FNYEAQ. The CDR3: CASSLEGRVETQYF. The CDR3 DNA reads TGTGCCAGCAGCTTAGAGGGCAGGGTTGAGACCCAGTACTTC.

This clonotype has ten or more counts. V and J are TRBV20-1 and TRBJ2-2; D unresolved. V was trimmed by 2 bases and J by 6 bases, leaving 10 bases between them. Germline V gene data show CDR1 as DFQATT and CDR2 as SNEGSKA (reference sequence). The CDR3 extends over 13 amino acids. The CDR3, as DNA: TGCAGTGCTAGAAGGGTAGTAGCCGGGGAGCTGTTTTTT. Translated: CSARRVVAGELFF.

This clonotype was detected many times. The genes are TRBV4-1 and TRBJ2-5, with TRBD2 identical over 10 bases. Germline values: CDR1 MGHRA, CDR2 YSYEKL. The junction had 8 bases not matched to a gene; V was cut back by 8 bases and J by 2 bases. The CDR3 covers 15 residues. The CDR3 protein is CASAGSGGGQETQYF. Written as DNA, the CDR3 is TGCGCCAGCGCGGGGAGCGGGGGGGGGCAAGAGACCCAGTACTTC.

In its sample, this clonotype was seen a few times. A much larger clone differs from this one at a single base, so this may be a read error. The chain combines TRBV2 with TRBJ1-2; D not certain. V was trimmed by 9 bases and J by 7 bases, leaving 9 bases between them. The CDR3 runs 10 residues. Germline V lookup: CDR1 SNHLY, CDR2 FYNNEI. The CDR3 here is CARRRGGYTF. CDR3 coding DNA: TGTGCCAGAAGAAGAGGTGGCTACACCTTC.

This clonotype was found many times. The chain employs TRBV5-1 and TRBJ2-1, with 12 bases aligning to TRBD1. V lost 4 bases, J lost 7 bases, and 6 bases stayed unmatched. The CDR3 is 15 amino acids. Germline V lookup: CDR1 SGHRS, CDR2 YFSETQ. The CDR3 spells CASSGRDRGPNEQFF. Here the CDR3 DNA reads TGCGCCAGCAGCGGCCGGGACAGGGGGCCGAATGAGCAGTTCTTC.

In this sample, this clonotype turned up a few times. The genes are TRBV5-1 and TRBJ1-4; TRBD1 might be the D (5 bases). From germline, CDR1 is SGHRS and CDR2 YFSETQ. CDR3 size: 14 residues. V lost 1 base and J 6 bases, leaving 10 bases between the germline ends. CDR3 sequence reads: CASSLRGGDEKLFF. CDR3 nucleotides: TGCGCCAGCAGCTTGCGGGGCGGTGATGAAAAACTGTTTTTT. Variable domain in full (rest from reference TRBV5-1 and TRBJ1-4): KAGVTQTPRYLIKTRGQQVTLSCSPISGHRSVSWYQQTPGQGLQFLFEYFSETQRNKGNFPGRFSGRQFSNSRSEMNVSTLELGDSALYLCASSLRGGDEKLFFGSGTQLSVL.

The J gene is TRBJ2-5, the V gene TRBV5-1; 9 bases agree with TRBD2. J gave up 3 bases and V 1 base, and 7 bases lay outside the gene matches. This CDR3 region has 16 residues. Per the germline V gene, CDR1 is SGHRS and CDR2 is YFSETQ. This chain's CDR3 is CASSLTLAGREETQYF. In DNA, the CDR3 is TGCGCCAGCAGCTTGACTCTAGCGGGGAGGGAAGAGACCCAGTACTTC.

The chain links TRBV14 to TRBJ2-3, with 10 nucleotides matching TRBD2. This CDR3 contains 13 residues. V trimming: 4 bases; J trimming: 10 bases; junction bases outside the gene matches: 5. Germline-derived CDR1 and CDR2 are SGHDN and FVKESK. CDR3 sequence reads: CASSRTSGAAQYF. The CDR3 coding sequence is TGTGCCAGCAGCCGGACTAGCGGCGCGGCGCAGTATTTT.

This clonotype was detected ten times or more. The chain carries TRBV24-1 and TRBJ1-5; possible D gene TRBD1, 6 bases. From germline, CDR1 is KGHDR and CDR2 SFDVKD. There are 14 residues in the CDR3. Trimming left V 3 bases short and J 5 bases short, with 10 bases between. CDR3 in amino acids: CATSDGTYDQPQHF. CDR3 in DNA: TGTGCCACCAGTGATGGGACATACGATCAGCCCCAGCATTTT.

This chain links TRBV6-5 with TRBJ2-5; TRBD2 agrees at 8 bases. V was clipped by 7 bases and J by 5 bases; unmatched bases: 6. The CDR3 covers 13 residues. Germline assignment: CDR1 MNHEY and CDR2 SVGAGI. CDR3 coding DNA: TGTGCCAGCAAAACCATAGCGGGGGAGACCCAGTACTTC. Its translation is CASKTIAGETQYF.

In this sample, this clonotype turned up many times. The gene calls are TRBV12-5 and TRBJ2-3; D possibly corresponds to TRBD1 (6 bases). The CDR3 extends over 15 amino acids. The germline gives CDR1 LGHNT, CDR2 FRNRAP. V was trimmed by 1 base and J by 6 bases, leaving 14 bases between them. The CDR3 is CASGLEQGGEDTQYF. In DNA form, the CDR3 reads TGTGCTAGTGGTTTGGAACAGGGCGGTGAGGATACGCAGTATTTT. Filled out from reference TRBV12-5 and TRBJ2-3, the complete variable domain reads DARVTQTPRHKVTEMGQEVTMRCQPILGHNTVFWYRQTMMQGLELLAYFRNRAPLDDSGMPKDRFSAEMPDATLATLKIQPSEPRDSAVYFCASGLEQGGEDTQYFGPGTRLTVL.

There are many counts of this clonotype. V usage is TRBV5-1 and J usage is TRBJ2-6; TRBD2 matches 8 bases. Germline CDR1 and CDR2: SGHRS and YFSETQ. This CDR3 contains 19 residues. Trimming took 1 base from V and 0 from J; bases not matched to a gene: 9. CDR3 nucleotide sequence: TGCGCCAGCAGCTTGACTTTGATAGCGGGGTCCTCTGGGGCCAACGTCCTGACTTTC. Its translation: CASSLTLIAGSSGANVLTF. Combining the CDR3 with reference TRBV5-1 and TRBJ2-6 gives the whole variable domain KAGVTQTPRYLIKTRGQQVTLSCSPISGHRSVSWYQQTPGQGLQFLFEYFSETQRNKGNFPGRFSGRQFSNSRSEMNVSTLELGDSALYLCASSLTLIAGSSGANVLTFGAGSRLTVL.

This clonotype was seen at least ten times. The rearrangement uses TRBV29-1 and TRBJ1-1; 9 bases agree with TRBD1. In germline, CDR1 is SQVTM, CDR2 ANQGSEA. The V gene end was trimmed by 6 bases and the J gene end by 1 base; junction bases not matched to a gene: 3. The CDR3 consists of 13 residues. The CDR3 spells CSVAGQGNTEAFF. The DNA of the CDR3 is TGCAGCGTCGCGGGACAGGGGAACACTGAAGCTTTCTTT.

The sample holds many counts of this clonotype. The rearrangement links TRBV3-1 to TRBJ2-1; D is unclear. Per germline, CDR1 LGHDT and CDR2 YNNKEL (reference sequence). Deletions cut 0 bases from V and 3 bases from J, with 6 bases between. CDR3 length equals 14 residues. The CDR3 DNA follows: TGTGCCAGCAGCCAAGAACAAGGCTACAATGAGCAGTTCTTC. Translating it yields CASSQEQGYNEQFF.

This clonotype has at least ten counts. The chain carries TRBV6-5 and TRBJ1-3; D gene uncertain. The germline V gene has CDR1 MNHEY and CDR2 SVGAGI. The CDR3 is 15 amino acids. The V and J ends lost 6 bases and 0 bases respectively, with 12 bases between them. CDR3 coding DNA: TGTGCCAGCAGCGGACGGGCAAGCTCTGGAAACACCATATATTTT. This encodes CASSGRASSGNTIYF.

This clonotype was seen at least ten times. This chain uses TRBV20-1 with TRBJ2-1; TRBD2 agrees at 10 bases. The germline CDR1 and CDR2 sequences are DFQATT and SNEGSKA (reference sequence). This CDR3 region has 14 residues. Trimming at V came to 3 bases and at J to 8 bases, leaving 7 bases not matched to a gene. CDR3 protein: CSARGLAGVHEQFF. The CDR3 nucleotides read TGCAGTGCTAGGGGGCTAGCGGGAGTGCATGAGCAGTTCTTC.

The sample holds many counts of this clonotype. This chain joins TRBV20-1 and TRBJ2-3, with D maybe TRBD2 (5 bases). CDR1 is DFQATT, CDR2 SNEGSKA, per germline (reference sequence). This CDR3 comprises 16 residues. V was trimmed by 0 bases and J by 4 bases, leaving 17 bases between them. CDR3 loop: CSAREPGLPVADTQYF. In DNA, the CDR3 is TGCAGTGCTAGAGAACCCGGACTTCCCGTCGCAGATACGCAGTATTTT.

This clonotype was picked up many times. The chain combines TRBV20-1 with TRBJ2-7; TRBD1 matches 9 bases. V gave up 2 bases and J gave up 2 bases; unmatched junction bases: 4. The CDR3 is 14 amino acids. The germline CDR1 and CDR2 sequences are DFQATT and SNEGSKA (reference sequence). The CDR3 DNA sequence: TGCAGTGCTAGAAAGGGACAGGGCCCCTACGAGCAGTACTTC. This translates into CSARKGQGPYEQYF.

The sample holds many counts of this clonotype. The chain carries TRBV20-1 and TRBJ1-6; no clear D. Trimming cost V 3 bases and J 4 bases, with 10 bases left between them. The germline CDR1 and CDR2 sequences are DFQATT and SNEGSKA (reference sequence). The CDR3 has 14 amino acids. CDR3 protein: CSASEGRYNSPLHF. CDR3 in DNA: TGCAGTGCTAGTGAGGGAAGATATAATTCACCCCTCCACTTT.

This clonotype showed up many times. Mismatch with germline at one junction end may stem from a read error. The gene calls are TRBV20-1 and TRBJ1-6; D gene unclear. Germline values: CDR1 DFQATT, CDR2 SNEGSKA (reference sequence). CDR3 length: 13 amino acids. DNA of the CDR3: TGCAGTGCCGGAGCACCAAGGGATTCACCCCTCAACTTT. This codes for CSAGAPRDSPLNF.

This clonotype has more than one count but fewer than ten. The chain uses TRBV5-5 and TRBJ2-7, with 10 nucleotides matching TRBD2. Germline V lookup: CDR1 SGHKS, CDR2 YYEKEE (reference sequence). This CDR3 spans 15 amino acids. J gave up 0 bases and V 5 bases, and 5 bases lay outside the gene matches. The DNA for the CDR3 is TGTGCCAGCAGTCACACTAGCGGGGACTCCTACGAGCAGTACTTC. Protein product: CASSHTSGDSYEQYF.

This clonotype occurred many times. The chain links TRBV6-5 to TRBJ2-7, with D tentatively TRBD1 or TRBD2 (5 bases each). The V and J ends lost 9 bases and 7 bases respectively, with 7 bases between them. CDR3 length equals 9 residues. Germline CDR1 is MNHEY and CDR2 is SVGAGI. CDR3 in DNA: TGTGCCAGGGGGACGGAGCAGTACTTC. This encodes CARGTEQYF.

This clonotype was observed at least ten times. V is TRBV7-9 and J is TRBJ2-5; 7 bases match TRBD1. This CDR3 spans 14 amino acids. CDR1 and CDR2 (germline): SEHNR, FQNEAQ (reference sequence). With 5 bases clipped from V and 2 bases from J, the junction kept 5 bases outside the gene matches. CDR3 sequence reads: CASSTTGEQETQYF. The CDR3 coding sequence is TGTGCCAGCAGCACCACAGGGGAGCAAGAGACCCAGTACTTC. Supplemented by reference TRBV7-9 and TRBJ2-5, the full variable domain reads DTGVSQNPRHKITKRGQNVTFRCDPISEHNRLYWYRQTLGQGPEFLTYFQNEAQLEKSRLLSDRFSAERPKGSFSTLEIQRTEQGDSAMYLCASSTTGEQETQYFGPGTRLLVL.

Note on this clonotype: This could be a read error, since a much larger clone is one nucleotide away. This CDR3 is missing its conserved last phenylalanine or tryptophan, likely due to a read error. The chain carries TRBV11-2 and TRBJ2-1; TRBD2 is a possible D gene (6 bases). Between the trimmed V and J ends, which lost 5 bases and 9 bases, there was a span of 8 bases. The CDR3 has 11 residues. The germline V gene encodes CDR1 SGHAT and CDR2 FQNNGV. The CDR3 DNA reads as TGTGCCAGCAGCCGAGCGGGTGAGCAGTTCTGC. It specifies CASSRAGEQFC.

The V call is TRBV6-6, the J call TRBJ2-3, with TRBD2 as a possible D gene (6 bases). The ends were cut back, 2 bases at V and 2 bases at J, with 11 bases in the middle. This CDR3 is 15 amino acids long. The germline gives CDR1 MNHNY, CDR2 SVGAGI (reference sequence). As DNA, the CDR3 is TGTGCCAGCAGTTACGGGATAGCGGTCACAGATACGCAGTATTTT. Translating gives CASSYGIAVTDTQYF.

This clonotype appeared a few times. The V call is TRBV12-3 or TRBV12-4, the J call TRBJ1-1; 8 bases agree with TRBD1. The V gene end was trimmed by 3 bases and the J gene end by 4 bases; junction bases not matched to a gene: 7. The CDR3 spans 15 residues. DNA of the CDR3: TGTGCCAGCAGTTTGCCCGGACAGGGAGGCACTGAAGCTTTCTTT. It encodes CASSLPGQGGTEAFF.